These T cell receptor beta chains were read from a single sample in a study of blood T cells in healthy people across ages. TCRdb redid the calling of the 5' RACE reads with MiXCR, one entry per CDR3 protein. The sample includes 710,000 or so distinct CDR3 sequences, 32% of them seen just once. The sequencing input was blood. Source of these receptors: a woman older than 75 in good health. Both conserved end residues are part of each CDR3. D genes are given only for firm matches. Only part of the rows carry a size: once, few, many, or a class if the clone is expanded.

>TRBV6-6|TRBJ2-3|few|TRBD1
TGTGCCAGCCCCCGGGACAGGGCCACAGATACGCAGTATTTT
CASPRDRATDTQYF
>TRBV5-1|TRBJ2-3|NA|TRBD1
TGCGCCAGCAGTCCGACAGGGGGCGCGCTCACAGGCACAGATACGCAGTATTTT
CASSPTGGALTGTDTQYF
>TRBV5-1|TRBJ1-1|few|TRBD1
TGCGCCAGCAGCTTACAGGGGGCTACGGACACTGAAGCTTTCTTT
CASSLQGATDTEAFF
>TRBV28|TRBJ2-2|NA|NA
TGTGCCAGTGGTTCCGTCTCTAGGGAGCTGTTTTTT
CASGSVSRELFF
>TRBV7-9|TRBJ1-5|many|NA
TGTGCCAGCAGCTCGGCTTCATATAGCAATCAGCCCCAGCATTTT
CASSSASYSNQPQHF
>TRBV28|TRBJ2-4|many|TRBD1
TGTGCCAGCAGTATAACAGGGGCTAAAAGGGACATTCAGTACTTC
CASSITGAKRDIQYF
>TRBV12-3/TRBV12-4|TRBJ1-1|few|NA
TGTGCCAGCACCCTAAGCCCTAACACTGAAGCTTTCTTT
CASTLSPNTEAFF
>TRBV29-1|TRBJ1-2|many|NA
TGCAGCGCCCTAGGGCCAAGGGGCGCCTATGGCTACACCTTC
CSALGPRGAYGYTF
>TRBV7-9|TRBJ2-1|NA|TRBD2
TGTGCCAGCAGCCGCAGGAGAGCAGCGGGGGGGAGGGATGAGCAGTTCTTC
CASSRRRAAGGRDEQFF
>TRBV6-6|TRBJ2-6|NA|NA
TGTGCCAGCACCCAGCTCGTGGGGGCTGGGGCCAACGTCCTGACTTTC
CASTQLVGAGANVLTF
>TRBV5-6|TRBJ2-3|many|TRBD1
TGTGCCAGCAGCTTGATGGGACAGGGGGTCGCAGATACGCAGTATTTT
CASSLMGQGVADTQYF
>TRBV7-9|TRBJ1-4|NA|TRBD1
TGTGCCCGCAGCTTCAACAGGGGTGGTAATGAAAAACTGTTTTTT
CARSFNRGGNEKLFF
>TRBV7-3|TRBJ2-2|NA|NA
TGTGCCAGCAGCTCCGGTCAGGAGGTCGGGGAGCTGTTTTTT
CASSSGQEVGELFF
>TRBV2|TRBJ2-7|many|NA
TGTGCCAGCAGACCCGGGACAACCTCCTACGAGCAGTACTTC
CASRPGTTSYEQYF
>TRBV6-1|TRBJ1-5|NA|NA
TGTGCCAGCAGTGAAGCGCGACAACAGCCCCAGCATTTT
CASSEARQQPQHF
>TRBV20-1|TRBJ2-7|many|NA
TGCAGTGCTAGCCTTGCGGGGGAGCAGTACTTC
CSASLAGEQYF
>TRBV10-2|TRBJ1-5|many|NA
TGCGCCAGCTCGGAAGGAGACGGCAATCAGCCCCAGCATTTT
CASSEGDGNQPQHF
>TRBV12-3/TRBV12-4|TRBJ1-2|many|TRBD1
TGTGCCAGCAGTTTGGACAGGGCCACCAGAAACTATGGCTACACCTTC
CASSLDRATRNYGYTF